This note documents a single TCR beta chain sequence. This entry comes from a study of blood T cell repertoires in COVID-19. Seattle-derived patients entered the study during active infection and were followed longitudinally. The V gene's germline CDR1 is LNHDA and CDR2 SQIVND (reference sequence). The germline V and J ends were trimmed by 9 bases and 3 bases, with 15 bases remaining between them. CDR3 length equals 14 residues. As originally analysed: Reference gene primer amplification gave nucleated cell count estimates. Sequenced by immunoSEQ multiplex PCR; TCRdb stores in-frame clones only, minus some. V, J and clone size were drawn from that table, and D and trimming were deduced from the DNA. The data hold about 210,000 clones, with 85% observed a single time.

V is TRBV19 and J is TRBJ2-1, with TRBD2 as a possible D gene (6 bases). Sample: peripheral blood. The TCR comes from a woman between 65 and 79 years old with COVID-19, enrolled during active disease. The CDR3 reads CASAGRGNYNEQFF. CDR3 nucleotides: TGTGCCAGCGCGGGGCGCGGAAACTACAATGAGCAGTTCTTC. Combining the CDR3 with reference TRBV19 and TRBJ2-1 gives the whole variable domain DGGITQSPKYLFRKEGQNVTLSCEQNLNHDAMYWYRQDPGQGLRLIYYSQIVNDFQKGDIAEGYSVSREKKESFPLTVTSAQKNPTAFYLCASAGRGNYNEQFFGPGTRLTVL.